The text below deals with one T cell receptor beta chain. This sample was taken from a study of T cells after somatic rescue of genetic block. The protocol was immunoSEQ multiplex PCR, while the TCRdb copy is restricted to in-frame clones and leaves out a portion. This table holds approximately 12,000 clones, more than 65% found once. The sequence derives from a boy aged 5-17 years. Sequences were obtained from peripheral blood mononuclear cells (PBMCs).

The CDR3 spells CASSLRGWSYEQYF. CDR3 in DNA: TGTGCCAGCAGTTTAAGGGGTTGGTCCTACGAGCAGTACTTC. The chain has TRBV28 and TRBJ2-7; possible D gene TRBD1, 5 bases. This CDR3 has 14 residues. From germline, CDR1 is MDHEN and CDR2 SYDVKM. V was shortened by 2 bases and J by 1 base, with 9 bases between the two germline ends. The variable domain in full, with the rest retrieved from reference TRBV28 and TRBJ2-7, is DVKVTQSSRYLVKRTGEKVFLECVQDMDHENMFWYRQDPGLGLRLIYFSYDVKMKEKGDIPEGYSVSREKKERFSLILESASTNQTSMYLCASSLRGWSYEQYFGPGTRLTVT.